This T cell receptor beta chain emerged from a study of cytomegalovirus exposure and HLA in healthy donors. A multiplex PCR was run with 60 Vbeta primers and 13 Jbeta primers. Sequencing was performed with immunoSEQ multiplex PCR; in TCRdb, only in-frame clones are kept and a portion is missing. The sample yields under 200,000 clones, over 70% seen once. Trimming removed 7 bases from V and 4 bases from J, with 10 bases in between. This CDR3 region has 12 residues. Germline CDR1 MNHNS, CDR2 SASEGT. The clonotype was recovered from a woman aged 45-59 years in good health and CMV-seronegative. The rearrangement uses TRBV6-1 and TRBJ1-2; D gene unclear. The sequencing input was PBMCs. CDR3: CASNRFSYGYTF. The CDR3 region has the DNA TGTGCCAGCAACCGATTCAGCTATGGCTACACCTTC.